This TCR beta chain was found in a study of T-cell reconstitution after alpha-beta-depleted transplantation in children. This clonotype was found many times. Preparation of the TCRbeta library involved a method that used unique molecular identifiers. TCRdb re-derived calls from the PCR reads in MiXCR, one entry per CDR3 protein. This sample carries some 590,000 distinct CDR3 sequences, roughly a tenth of them seen once, and the ten largest clones take about 4.2%. The CDR3 runs to 14 residues. The germline V gene has CDR1 DFQATT and CDR2 SNEGSKA (reference sequence). V gave up 2 bases and J gave up 4 bases, with 13 bases separating them.

V usage is TRBV20-1 and J usage is TRBJ2-3; no firm D call. The starting material was PBMCs from the stem cell graft donor, obtained from the stem cell graft. This sequence was found in a human donor who donated a stem cell graft to a child with acute myeloid leukemia. The CDR3 loop is CSARYELVPDTQYF. The CDR3 DNA follows: TGCAGTGCTAGATATGAGCTAGTACCAGATACGCAGTATTTT.